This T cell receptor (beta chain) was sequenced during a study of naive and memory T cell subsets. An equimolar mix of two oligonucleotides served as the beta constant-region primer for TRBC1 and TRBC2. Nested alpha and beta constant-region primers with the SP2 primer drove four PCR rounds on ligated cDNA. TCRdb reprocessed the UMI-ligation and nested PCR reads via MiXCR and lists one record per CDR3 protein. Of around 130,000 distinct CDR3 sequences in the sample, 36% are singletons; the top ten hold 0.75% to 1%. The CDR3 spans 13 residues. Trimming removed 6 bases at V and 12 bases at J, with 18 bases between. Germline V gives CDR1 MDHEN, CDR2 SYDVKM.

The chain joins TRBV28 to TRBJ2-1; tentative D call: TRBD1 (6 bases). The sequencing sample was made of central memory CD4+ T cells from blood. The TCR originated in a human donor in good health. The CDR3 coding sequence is TGTGCCAGCAGAGCCGGGACACGGACTGGGCAGTTCTTC. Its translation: CASRAGTRTGQFF.